This is a list of T cell receptor beta chains from one sample in a study of blood T cell repertoires in COVID-19. Clones were read by immunoSEQ multiplex PCR, and TCRdb kept only the in-frame ones, dropping some. The sample holds 410,000 or so clones, around 91% seen once. The sequenced sample consisted of peripheral blood. The receptor set was obtained from a woman in her 40s with COVID-19, enrolled during active disease. The CDR3 runs from the conserved cysteine through the conserved F or W. A D gene is named only where the DNA matches it firmly. Expanded clones get a size class; other rows say once, few or many, or leave the size out.

J gene,D gene,clone size,V gene,CDR3 protein,CDR3 DNA
TRBJ1-2,TRBD1,once,TRBV28,CASYSSGQRYNYGYTF,TGTGCCAGTTATAGCTCGGGACAGAGATATAACTATGGCTACACCTTC
TRBJ2-1,.,.,TRBV11-3,CASSDGGPSYNEQFF,TGTGCCAGCAGCGACGGGGGGCCCTCCTACAATGAGCAGTTCTTC
TRBJ1-5,TRBD1,.,TRBV30,CAWKDRGSGLNQPQHF,TGTGCCTGGAAGGACAGGGGGTCGGGGCTCAATCAGCCCCAGCATTTT
TRBJ2-3,TRBD2,.,TRBV9,CASSVSGSRFDTQYF,TGTGCCAGCAGCGTTAGCGGGAGTAGGTTTGATACGCAGTATTTT
TRBJ2-3,TRBD1,once,TRBV7-3,CASSVTGSTDTQYF,TGTGCCAGCAGCGTGACAGGGTCCACAGATACGCAGTATTTT
TRBJ1-1,.,.,TRBV27,CASSPGSGNTEAFF,TGTGCCAGCAGTCCCGGGTCCGGGAACACTGAAGCTTTCTTT
TRBJ2-6,.,.,TRBV2,CASSRSSGANVLTF,TGTGCCAGCAGTCGGAGCTCTGGGGCCAACGTCCTGACTTTC
TRBJ2-5,.,once,TRBV20-1,CSASAEKETQYF,TGCAGTGCTAGTGCGGAGAAAGAGACCCAGTACTTC
TRBJ2-1,.,.,TRBV19,CASSTVSASYNEQFF,TGTGCCAGTAGTACCGTTAGCGCGTCCTACAATGAGCAGTTCTTC
TRBJ2-3,TRBD1,once,TRBV5-5,CASSPGTGADTQYF,TGTGCCAGCAGCCCCGGGACAGGGGCCGATACGCAGTATTTT
TRBJ1-6,TRBD1,.,TRBV5-1,CASSWSGTASHNSPLHF,TGCGCCAGCAGCTGGTCCGGGACAGCTAGCCATAATTCACCCCTCCACTTT
TRBJ1-4,.,.,TRBV27,CASSRDKSATNEKLFF,TGTGCCAGCAGTAGGGACAAATCCGCAACTAATGAAAAACTGTTTTTT
TRBJ1-3,.,once,TRBV11-2,CASSLGQTGNTIYF,TGTGCCAGCAGCTTAGGACAGACTGGAAACACCATATATTTT
TRBJ2-2,TRBD1,.,TRBV5-4,CASSLSGDRGAGELFF,TGTGCCAGCAGCTTGAGTGGGGACAGGGGAGCCGGGGAGCTGTTTTTT
TRBJ1-2,.,.,TRBV2,CASSEDSDYGYTF,TGTGCCAGCAGTGAGGACAGCGACTATGGCTACACCTTC
TRBJ1-5,TRBD1,.,TRBV10-3,CAISPGQGVQPQHF,TGTGCCATCAGTCCGGGACAGGGGGTACAGCCCCAGCATTTT
TRBJ2-7,TRBD2,.,TRBV27,CASSHPAGGYEQYF,TGTGCCAGCAGTCATCCAGCGGGGGGATACGAGCAGTACTTC
TRBJ1-2,TRBD1,.,TRBV5-6,CASSLAGGGSGYTF,TGTGCCAGCAGCTTGGCCGGAGGGGGCAGTGGCTACACCTTC
TRBJ1-6,.,.,TRBV5-6,CASSLGQTYSPLHF,TGTGCCAGCAGCTTGGGTCAGACTTATTCACCCCTCCACTTT
TRBJ2-3,TRBD2,.,TRBV2,CASKREGMTDTQYF,TGTGCCAGCAAGCGGGAGGGTATGACAGATACGCAGTATTTT
TRBJ2-7,TRBD1,.,TRBV5-1,CASSPAGQGYEQYF,TGCGCCAGCAGCCCGGCGGGACAGGGCTACGAGCAGTACTTC
TRBJ2-5,.,.,TRBV5-1,CASSTQGTWETQYF,TGCGCCAGCAGCACCCAGGGAACTTGGGAGACCCAGTACTTC
TRBJ1-1,TRBD1,.,TRBV7-3,CASSSRGNTNTEAFF,TGTGCCAGCAGCTCCAGGGGGAATACGAACACTGAAGCTTTCTTT
TRBJ1-1,TRBD1,.,TRBV18,CASSRKSPGQSFF,TGTGCCAGCTCACGGAAATCCCCGGGACAGTCCTTCTTT
TRBJ1-1,.,.,TRBV5-1,CASSQGTANTEAFF,TGCGCCAGCAGCCAGGGGACGGCGAACACTGAAGCTTTCTTT
TRBJ2-5,.,.,TRBV12-3/TRBV12-4,CASSLKGFRTQYF,TGTGCCAGCAGTTTAAAGGGGTTTAGGACCCAGTACTTC
TRBJ1-5,.,.,TRBV6-2/TRBV6-3,CASSYNGGHEQPQHF,TGTGCCAGCAGTTATAACGGGGGGCATGAGCAGCCCCAGCATTTT
TRBJ2-3,.,.,TRBV7-9,CASSLTGPDTQYF,TGTGCCAGCAGCTTAACAGGGCCAGATACGCAGTATTTT
TRBJ2-3,TRBD2,.,TRBV24-1,CATAARGGPDTDTQYF,TGTGCCACCGCAGCCCGCGGGGGACCGGACACAGATACGCAGTATTTT
TRBJ1-5,.,.,TRBV19,CASSIDRGSNQPQHF,TGTGCCAGTAGTATAGACAGGGGCTCAAATCAGCCCCAGCATTTT
TRBJ2-3,.,.,TRBV19,CASSIDYRADTQYF,TGTGCCAGTAGTATAGATTACAGGGCAGATACGCAGTATTTT
TRBJ1-1,.,.,TRBV27,CASAGAAEAFF,TGTGCCAGTGCGGGGGCGGCTGAAGCTTTCTTT
TRBJ2-2,.,.,TRBV7-3,CASSLEGANTGELFF,TGTGCCAGCAGCTTAGAGGGGGCGAACACCGGGGAGCTGTTTTTT
TRBJ1-5,.,once,TRBV2,CASGTYSNQPQHF,TGTGCCAGCGGTACTTATAGCAATCAGCCCCAGCATTTT
TRBJ2-3,TRBD2,.,TRBV6-5,CASSSLAGGTDTQYF,TGTGCCAGCAGTTCGCTAGCGGGAGGCACAGATACGCAGTATTTT
TRBJ1-1,.,once,TRBV7-8,CASSSPGGDKDTEAFF,TGTGCCAGCAGCTCGCCCGGGGGGGACAAGGACACTGAAGCTTTCTTT
TRBJ1-5,.,.,TRBV30,CAWSNPGSNQPQHF,TGTGCCTGGAGTAATCCGGGATCAAATCAGCCCCAGCATTTT
TRBJ2-3,TRBD2,.,TRBV3-1/TRBV3-2,CASSTGAGGLSDTQYF,TGTGCCAGCAGCACGGGAGCGGGAGGGCTCTCGGATACGCAGTATTTT
TRBJ2-7,TRBD2,.,TRBV4-3,CASSPQAGPYEQYF,TGCGCCAGCAGCCCGCAAGCGGGGCCGTACGAGCAGTACTTC
TRBJ1-3,.,.,TRBV14,CASRFRGAGNTIYF,TGTGCCAGCAGATTCAGGGGAGCTGGAAACACCATATATTTT
TRBJ2-7,.,.,TRBV2,CASRIDGDTLSEQYF,TGTGCCAGCAGGATTGATGGGGACACCCTTTCCGAGCAGTACTTC
TRBJ2-7,.,.,TRBV5-4,CASSFGLAVYEQYF,TGTGCCAGCAGCTTTGGGTTAGCCGTCTACGAGCAGTACTTC
TRBJ2-3,.,.,TRBV6-5,CAGAPGAWTDTQYF,TGTGCCGGTGCCCCAGGGGCTTGGACAGATACGCAGTATTTT